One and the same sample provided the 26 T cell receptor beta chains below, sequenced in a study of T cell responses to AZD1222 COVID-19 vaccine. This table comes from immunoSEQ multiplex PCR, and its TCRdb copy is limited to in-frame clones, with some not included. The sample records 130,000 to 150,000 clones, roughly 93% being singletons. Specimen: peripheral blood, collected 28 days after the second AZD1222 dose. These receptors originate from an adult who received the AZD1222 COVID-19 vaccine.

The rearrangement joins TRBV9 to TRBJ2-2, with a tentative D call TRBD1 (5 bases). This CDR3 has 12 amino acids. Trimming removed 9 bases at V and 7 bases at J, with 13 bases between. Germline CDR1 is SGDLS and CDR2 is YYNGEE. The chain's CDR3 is CATAQGNGELFF. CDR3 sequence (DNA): TGTGCCACCGCCCAGGGTAACGGGGAGCTGTTTTTT.

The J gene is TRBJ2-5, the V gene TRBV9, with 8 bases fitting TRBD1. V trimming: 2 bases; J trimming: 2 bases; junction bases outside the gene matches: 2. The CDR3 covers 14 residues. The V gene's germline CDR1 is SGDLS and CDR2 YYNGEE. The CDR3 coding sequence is TGTGCCAGCAGCGTTAACAGGGGGCAAGAGACCCAGTACTTC. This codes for CASSVNRGQETQYF. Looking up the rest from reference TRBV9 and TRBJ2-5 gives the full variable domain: DSGVTQTPKHLITATGQRVTLRCSPRSGDLSVYWYQQSLDQGLQFLIQYYNGEERAKGNILERFSAQQFPDLHSELNLSSLELGDSALYFCASSVNRGQETQYFGPGTRLLVL.

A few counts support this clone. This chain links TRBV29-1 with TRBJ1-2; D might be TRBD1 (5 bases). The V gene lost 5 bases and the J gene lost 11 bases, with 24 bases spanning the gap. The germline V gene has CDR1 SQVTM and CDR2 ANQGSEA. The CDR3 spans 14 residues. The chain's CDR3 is CSVLEGGPWGIYTF. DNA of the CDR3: TGCAGCGTTCTTGAAGGCGGACCGTGGGGCATATACACCTTC.

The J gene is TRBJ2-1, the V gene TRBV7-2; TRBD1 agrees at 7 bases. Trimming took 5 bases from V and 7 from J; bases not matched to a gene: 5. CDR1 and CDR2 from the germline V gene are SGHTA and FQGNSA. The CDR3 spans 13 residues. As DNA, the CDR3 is TGTGCCAGCAGCCGCGACAGGGTGAATGAGCAGTTCTTC. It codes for CASSRDRVNEQFF.

The CDR3 region is CASMLQGAGELFF. CDR3 bases: TGTGCCAGTATGCTCCAGGGGGCCGGGGAGCTGTTTTTT. The chain recombines TRBV19 with TRBJ2-2, with 7 bases fitting TRBD1. V lost 7 bases to trimming and J lost 6 bases; unmatched junction nucleotides: 5. The CDR3 loop spans 13 amino acids. Germline CDR1 is LNHDA and CDR2 is SQIVND (reference sequence). Based on the CDR3 plus reference TRBV19 and TRBJ2-2, the full variable domain is DGGITQSPKYLFRKEGQNVTLSCEQNLNHDAMYWYRQDPGQGLRLIYYSQIVNDFQKGDIAEGYSVSREKKESFPLTVTSAQKNPTAFYLCASMLQGAGELFFGEGSRLTVL.

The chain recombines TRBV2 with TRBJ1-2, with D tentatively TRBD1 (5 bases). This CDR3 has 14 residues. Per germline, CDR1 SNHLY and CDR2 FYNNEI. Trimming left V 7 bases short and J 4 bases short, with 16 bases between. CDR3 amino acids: CASKDTGLGYGYTF. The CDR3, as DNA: TGTGCCAGCAAGGATACAGGCTTGGGCTATGGCTACACCTTC.

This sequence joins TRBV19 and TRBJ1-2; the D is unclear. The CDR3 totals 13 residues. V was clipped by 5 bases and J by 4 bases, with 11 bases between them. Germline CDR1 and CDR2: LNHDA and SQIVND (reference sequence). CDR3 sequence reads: CASSSEVGYGYTF. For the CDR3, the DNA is TGTGCCAGTAGTTCAGAGGTCGGCTATGGCTACACCTTC.

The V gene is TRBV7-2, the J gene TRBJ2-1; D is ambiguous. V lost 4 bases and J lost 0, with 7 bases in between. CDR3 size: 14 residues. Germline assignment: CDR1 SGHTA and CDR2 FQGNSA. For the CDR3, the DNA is TGTGCCAGCAGCTCCTATGGCTCCTACAATGAGCAGTTCTTC. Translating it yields CASSSYGSYNEQFF.

CDR3 nucleotide sequence: TGTGCCAGCAGATGGAGCGGCCGAGGCGCCTACAATGAGCAGTTCTTC. Residues: CASRWSGRGAYNEQFF. This chain joins TRBV27 and TRBJ2-1, with TRBD2 as a possible D gene (5 bases). The CDR3 covers 16 residues. Germline V gene lookup returns CDR1 MNHEY and CDR2 SMNVEV (reference sequence). The V end lost 6 bases, the J end lost 2 bases, and 17 bases lay between the germline ends.

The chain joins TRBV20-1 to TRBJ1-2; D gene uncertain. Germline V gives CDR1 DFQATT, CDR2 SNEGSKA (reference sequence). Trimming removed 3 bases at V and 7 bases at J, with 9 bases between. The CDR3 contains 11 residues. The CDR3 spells CSASLGVGYTF. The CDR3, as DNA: TGCAGTGCTAGCCTGGGTGTTGGCTACACCTTC.

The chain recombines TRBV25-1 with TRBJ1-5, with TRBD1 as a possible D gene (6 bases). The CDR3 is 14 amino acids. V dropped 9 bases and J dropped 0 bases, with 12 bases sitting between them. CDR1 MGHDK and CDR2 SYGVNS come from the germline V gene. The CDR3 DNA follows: TGTGCCAGTGGGACAAGCTATAGCAATCAGCCCCAGCATTTT. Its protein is CASGTSYSNQPQHF.

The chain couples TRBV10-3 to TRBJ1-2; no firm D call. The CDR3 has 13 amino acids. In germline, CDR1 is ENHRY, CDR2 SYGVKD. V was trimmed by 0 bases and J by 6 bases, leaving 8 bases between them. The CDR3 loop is CAISESPGDGYTF. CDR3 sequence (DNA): TGTGCCATCAGTGAGTCTCCCGGGGATGGCTACACCTTC.

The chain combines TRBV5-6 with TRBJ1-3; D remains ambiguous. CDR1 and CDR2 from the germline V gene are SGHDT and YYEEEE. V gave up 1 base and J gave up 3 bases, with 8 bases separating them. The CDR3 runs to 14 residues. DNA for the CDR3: TGTGCCAGCAGCTTGTCCATGTATGGAAACACCATATATTTT. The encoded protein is CASSLSMYGNTIYF.

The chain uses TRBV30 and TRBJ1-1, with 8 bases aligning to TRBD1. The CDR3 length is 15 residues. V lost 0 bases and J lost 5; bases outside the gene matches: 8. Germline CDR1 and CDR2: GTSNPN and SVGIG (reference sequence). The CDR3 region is CAWSVRTGMRTEAFF. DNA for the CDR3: TGTGCCTGGAGTGTACGGACAGGGATGAGGACTGAAGCTTTCTTT.

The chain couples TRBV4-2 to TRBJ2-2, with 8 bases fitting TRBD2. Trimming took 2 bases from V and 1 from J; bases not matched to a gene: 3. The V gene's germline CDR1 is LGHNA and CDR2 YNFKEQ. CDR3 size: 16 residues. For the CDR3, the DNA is TGTGCCAGCAGCCAATCTAGCGGGCGGAACACCGGGGAGCTGTTTTTT. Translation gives CASSQSSGRNTGELFF.

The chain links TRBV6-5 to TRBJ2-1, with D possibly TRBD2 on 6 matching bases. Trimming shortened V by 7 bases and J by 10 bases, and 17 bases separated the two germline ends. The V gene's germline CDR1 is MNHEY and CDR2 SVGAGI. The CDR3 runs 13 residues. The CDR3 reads CASTPRDSTEQFF. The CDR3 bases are TGTGCCAGCACGCCACGGGACTCCACGGAGCAGTTCTTC.

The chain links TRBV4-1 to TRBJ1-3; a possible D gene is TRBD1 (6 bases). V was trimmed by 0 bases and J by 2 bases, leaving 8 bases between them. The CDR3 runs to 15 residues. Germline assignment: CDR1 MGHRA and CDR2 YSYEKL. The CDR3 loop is CASSQDPGAGNTIYF. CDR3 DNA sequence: TGCGCCAGCAGCCAAGATCCAGGGGCTGGAAACACCATATATTTT.

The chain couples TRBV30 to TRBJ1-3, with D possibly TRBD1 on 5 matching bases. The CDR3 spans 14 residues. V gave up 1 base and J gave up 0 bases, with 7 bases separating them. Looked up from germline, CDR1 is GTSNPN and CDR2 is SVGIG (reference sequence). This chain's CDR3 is CAWSGTFSGNTIYF. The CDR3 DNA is TGTGCCTGGAGTGGGACATTCTCTGGAAACACCATATATTTT.

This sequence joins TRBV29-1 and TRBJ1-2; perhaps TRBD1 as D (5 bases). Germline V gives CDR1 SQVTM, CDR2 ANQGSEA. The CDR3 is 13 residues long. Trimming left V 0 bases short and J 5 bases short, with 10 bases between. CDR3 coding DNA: TGCAGCGTTGAAGATCTTGGGGGGTATGGCTACACCTTC. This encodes CSVEDLGGYGYTF.

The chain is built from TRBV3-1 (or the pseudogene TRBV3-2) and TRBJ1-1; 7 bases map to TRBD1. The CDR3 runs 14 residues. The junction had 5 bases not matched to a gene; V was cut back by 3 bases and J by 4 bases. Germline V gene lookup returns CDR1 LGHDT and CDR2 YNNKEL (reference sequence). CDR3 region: CASSQHRGSTEAFF. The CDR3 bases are TGTGCCAGCAGCCAGCACAGGGGATCCACTGAAGCTTTCTTT.

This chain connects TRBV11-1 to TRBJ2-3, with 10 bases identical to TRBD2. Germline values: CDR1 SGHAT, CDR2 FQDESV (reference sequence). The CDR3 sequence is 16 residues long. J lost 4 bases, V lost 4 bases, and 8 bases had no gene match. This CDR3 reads CASSSPAGGRADTQYF. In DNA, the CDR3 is TGTGCCAGCAGCTCTCCAGCGGGGGGGCGTGCAGATACGCAGTATTTT. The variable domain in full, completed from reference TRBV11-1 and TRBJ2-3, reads EAEVAQSPRYKITEKSQAVAFWCDPISGHATLYWYRQILGQGPELLVQFQDESVVDDSQLPKDRFSAERLKGVDSTLKIQPAELGDSAMYLCASSSPAGGRADTQYFGPGTRLTVL.

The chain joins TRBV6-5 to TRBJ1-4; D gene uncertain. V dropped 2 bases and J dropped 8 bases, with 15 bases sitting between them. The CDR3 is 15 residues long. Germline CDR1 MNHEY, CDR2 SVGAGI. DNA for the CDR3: TGTGCCAGCAGTTACCAGGCGGTAGAACGGGAAAAACTGTTTTTT. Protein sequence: CASSYQAVEREKLFF.

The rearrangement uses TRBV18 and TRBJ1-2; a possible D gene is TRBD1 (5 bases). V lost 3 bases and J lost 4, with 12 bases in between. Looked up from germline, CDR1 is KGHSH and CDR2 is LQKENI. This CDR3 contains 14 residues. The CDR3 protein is CASSPARELYGYTF. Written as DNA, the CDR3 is TGTGCCAGCTCACCTGCCAGGGAGCTCTATGGCTACACCTTC.

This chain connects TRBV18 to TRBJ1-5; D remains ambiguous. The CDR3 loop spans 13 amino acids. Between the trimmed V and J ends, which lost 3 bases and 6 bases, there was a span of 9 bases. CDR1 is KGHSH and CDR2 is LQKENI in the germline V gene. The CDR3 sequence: CASSPDSGQPQHF. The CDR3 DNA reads TGTGCCAGCTCACCGGATTCTGGTCAGCCCCAGCATTTT.

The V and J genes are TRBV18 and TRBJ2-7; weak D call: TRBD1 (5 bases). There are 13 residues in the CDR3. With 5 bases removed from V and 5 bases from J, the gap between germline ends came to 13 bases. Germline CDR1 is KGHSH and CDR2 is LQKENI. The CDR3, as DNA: TGTGCCAGCTCAGCAGATCAGGGAAACGAGCAGTACTTC. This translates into CASSADQGNEQYF.

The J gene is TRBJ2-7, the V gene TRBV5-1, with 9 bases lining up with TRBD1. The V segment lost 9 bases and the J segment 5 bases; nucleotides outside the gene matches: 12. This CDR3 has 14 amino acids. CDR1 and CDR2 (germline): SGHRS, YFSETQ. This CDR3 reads CATSATGGGDEQYF. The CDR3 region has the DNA TGCGCCACCTCAGCCACAGGGGGCGGGGACGAGCAGTACTTC. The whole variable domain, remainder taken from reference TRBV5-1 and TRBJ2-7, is KAGVTQTPRYLIKTRGQQVTLSCSPISGHRSVSWYQQTPGQGLQFLFEYFSETQRNKGNFPGRFSGRQFSNSRSEMNVSTLELGDSALYLCATSATGGGDEQYFGPGTRLTVT.